The 4 T cell receptor beta chains given below trace back to one sample, sequenced in a study of blood T cells in healthy people across ages. Primers used in a second PCR of roughly 6 to 11 cycles were a sample-barcoded 5' primer and a J-beta primer mix. TCRdb ran MiXCR on the 5' RACE reads and lists one entry per CDR3 protein. The sample includes more than 600,000 distinct CDR3 sequences, roughly 25% of them seen just once. The same specimen was also included in a second study, on T cells of mothers and their children.

The sample was blood. The receptor set was obtained from a boy younger than 18 in good health.

The gene calls are TRBV11-2 and TRBJ2-2, with D possibly being TRBD1 or TRBD2 (6 bases each). Trimming took 5 bases from V and 6 from J, leaving 19 bases between them. CDR3 length equals 16 residues. The germline gives CDR1 SGHAT, CDR2 FQNNGV. The DNA of the CDR3 is TGTGCCAGCAGCCCCAAGGGGGGCAGCAGGGCCGGGGAGCTGTTTTTT. Translation: CASSPKGGSRAGELFF.

This sequence joins TRBV20-1 and TRBJ2-4, with TRBD1 identical over 7 bases. The CDR3 sequence is 14 residues long. Looked up from germline, CDR1 is DFQATT and CDR2 is SNEGSKA (reference sequence). The V segment lost 6 bases and the J segment 6 bases; nucleotides outside the gene matches: 11. CDR3 sequence reads: CSAPRQGPPNIQYF. The CDR3 DNA sequence: TGCAGTGCACCCCGACAGGGTCCTCCAAACATTCAGTACTTC.

The rearrangement links TRBV5-6 to TRBJ2-3; the match to TRBD2 covers 11 bases. Trimming removed 4 bases from V and 3 bases from J; junction bases left unmatched: 4. Germline V gives CDR1 SGHDT, CDR2 YYEEEE. This CDR3 is 15 amino acids long. Here the CDR3 reads CASSPGLAATDTQYF. The DNA for the CDR3 is TGTGCCAGCAGCCCGGGACTAGCGGCAACAGATACGCAGTATTTT.

This clonotype appeared a few times. This chain links TRBV29-1 with TRBJ2-2; tentative D call: TRBD2 (6 bases). Germline V gene lookup returns CDR1 SQVTM and CDR2 ANQGSEA. The CDR3 is 15 residues long. V lost 3 bases and J 1 base, leaving 12 bases between the germline ends. The CDR3 sequence is CSVDTGTRNTGELFF. The CDR3, as DNA: TGCAGCGTTGACACCGGGACTCGGAACACCGGGGAGCTGTTTTTT.